The 27 T cell receptor beta chains in this list originate from one sample, sequenced in a study of CD8 T cells in ankylosing spondylitis (dated by TCRdb to 2015 to 2018). Overall results and qualifications from the work: A TCR beta motif of several highly homologous amino acid variants appeared characteristic of blood from ankylosing spondylitis patients.

Libraries were constructed by 5' RACE. TCRdb shows the sequencer as Illumina HiSeq 2500. TCRdb reworked the public reads: Q25 trimming with fastp, MiXCR clone assembly, productive beta chains retained. Rows with a matching CDR3 protein are joined into one entry that keeps the most common DNA and genes. The sample yields more than 650,000 distinct CDR3 sequences; about 10% were counted once. Approximately 0.46% of the sample comes from the top ten. Which antigens these TCRs recognize remains unknown. The sample taken for sequencing was blood, either unsorted or a sorted T cell fraction (not recorded which). The receptors come from a male donor with ankylosing spondylitis.

Only a few counts were recorded for this clonotype. The genes are TRBV20-1 and TRBJ1-5; maybe TRBD1 (5 bases). Deletions cut 5 bases from V and 1 base from J, with 9 bases between. The germline V gene has CDR1 DFQATT and CDR2 SNEGSKA (reference sequence). The CDR3 consists of 13 residues. Written as DNA, the CDR3 is TGCAGTGCTTACCAGGGAAGCAATCAGCCCCAGCATTTT. Translation gives CSAYQGSNQPQHF.

The chain recombines TRBV7-2 with TRBJ2-5; no definite D call. CDR1 is SGHTA, CDR2 FQGNSA, per germline. Trimming took off 2 bases at V and 2 bases at J, with 12 bases between the two ends. The CDR3 spans 15 residues. In DNA form, the CDR3 reads TGTGCCAGCAGCTTATGGAGCAGACTTCAAGAGACCCAGTACTTC. As protein: CASSLWSRLQETQYF.

The rearrangement uses TRBV9 and TRBJ2-1; TRBD2 matches 7 bases. With 4 bases clipped from V and 9 bases from J, the junction kept 10 bases outside the gene matches. Germline lookup yields CDR1 SGDLS and CDR2 YYNGEE. The CDR3 sequence is 14 residues long. CDR3 residues: CASSPRAGEVEQFF. The CDR3, as DNA: TGTGCCAGCAGCCCCCGGGCGGGAGAGGTTGAGCAGTTCTTC.

A single count supports this clonotype. V and J are TRBV5-1 and TRBJ2-1; D ambiguous. Trimming removed 1 base from V and 8 bases from J, with 7 bases in between. Germline V CDR1 and CDR2: SGHRS, YFSETQ. CDR3 size: 12 residues. The DNA for the CDR3 is TGCGCCAGCAGCTTGACTTTGGATGAGCAGTTCTTC. Translated, it gives CASSLTLDEQFF. Full variable domain (remainder filled in from reference TRBV5-1 and TRBJ2-1): KAGVTQTPRYLIKTRGQQVTLSCSPISGHRSVSWYQQTPGQGLQFLFEYFSETQRNKGNFPGRFSGRQFSNSRSEMNVSTLELGDSALYLCASSLTLDEQFFGPGTRLTVL.

V is TRBV18 and J is TRBJ2-1; no definite D call. The germline V gene encodes CDR1 KGHSH and CDR2 LQKENI. V shed 2 bases and J shed 2 bases, with 7 bases lying between them. The CDR3 sequence is 14 residues long. The CDR3 region has the DNA TGTGCCAGCTCACCATCTACTGCCTACAATGAGCAGTTCTTC. The encoded protein is CASSPSTAYNEQFF.

The chain couples TRBV5-1 to TRBJ2-5; TRBD1 matches at 9 bases. This CDR3 is built from 13 residues. Germline V lookup: CDR1 SGHRS, CDR2 YFSETQ. The CDR3: CATRTGVGETQYF. For the CDR3, the DNA is TGCGCTACTAGGACAGGGGTCGGAGAGACCCAGTACTTC. The whole variable domain, filled in from reference TRBV5-1 and TRBJ2-5, reads KAGVTQTPRYLIKTRGQQVTLSCSPISGHRSVSWYQQTPGQGLQFLFEYFSETQRNKGNFPGRFSGRQFSNSRSEMNVSTLELGDSALYLCATRTGVGETQYFGPGTRLLVL.

This clonotype came up many times. This chain links TRBV5-1 with TRBJ1-1; TRBD1 matches 7 bases. The V gene end was trimmed by 0 bases and the J gene end by 4 bases; junction bases not matched to a gene: 3. In germline, CDR1 is SGHRS, CDR2 YFSETQ. The CDR3 is 14 amino acids. In nucleotides, the CDR3 is TGCGCCAGCAGCTTGGTTCAGGGGGGCACTGAAGCTTTCTTT. This gives the protein CASSLVQGGTEAFF. Filled out from reference TRBV5-1 and TRBJ1-1, the complete variable domain reads KAGVTQTPRYLIKTRGQQVTLSCSPISGHRSVSWYQQTPGQGLQFLFEYFSETQRNKGNFPGRFSGRQFSNSRSEMNVSTLELGDSALYLCASSLVQGGTEAFFGQGTRLTVV.

The chain employs TRBV7-9 and TRBJ1-1; no clear D. Germline V gives CDR1 SEHNR, CDR2 FQNEAQ (reference sequence). Trimming took 3 bases from V and 10 from J, leaving 15 bases between them. The CDR3 spans 13 residues. CDR3 in DNA: TGTGCCAGCAGCTTGATCAGCCTCGCGGGAGCTTTCTTT. Encoded protein: CASSLISLAGAFF.

Ten or more counts support this clonotype. This rearrangement joins TRBV20-1 to TRBJ2-3; unclear D gene. This CDR3 has 13 residues. Trimming took off 6 bases at V and 3 bases at J, with 13 bases between the two ends. Germline loops: CDR1 DFQATT, CDR2 SNEGSKA (reference sequence). CDR3 loop: CSARTTATDTQYF. In DNA, the CDR3 is TGCAGTGCCAGAACAACAGCAACAGATACGCAGTATTTT.

This clonotype was recorded a few times. The chain links TRBV28 to TRBJ1-5; D remains unclear. V lost 5 bases and J lost 4, with 9 bases in between. Germline assignment: CDR1 MDHEN and CDR2 SYDVKM. The CDR3 consists of 13 residues. The CDR3 nucleotides read TGTGCCAGCAGTCTGTTCCTGAATCAGCCCCAGCATTTT. Its translation: CASSLFLNQPQHF.

V is TRBV2 and J is TRBJ2-3, with 8 bases lining up with TRBD2. CDR1 and CDR2 from the germline V gene are SNHLY and FYNNEI. V lost 5 bases and J lost 4; bases outside the gene matches: 5. The CDR3 contains 14 residues. The CDR3 DNA reads TGTGCCAGCAGTCGGGGGGGCCGAGCAGATACGCAGTATTTT. It encodes CASSRGGRADTQYF.

The chain joins TRBV29-1 to TRBJ2-7; 8 bases align to TRBD1. The CDR3 loop spans 13 amino acids. Germline V gene data show CDR1 as SQVTM and CDR2 as ANQGSEA. The V and J ends lost 4 bases and 4 bases, in that order; junction bases with no gene match: 6. The CDR3 DNA sequence: TGCAGCGTTGGCCCGGGACAGGCATACGAGCAGTACTTC. Amino acid sequence: CSVGPGQAYEQYF.

The chain carries TRBV7-2 and TRBJ2-7; 7 bases agree with TRBD2. The CDR3 extends over 17 amino acids. The junction had 12 bases not matched to a gene; V was cut back by 4 bases and J by 0 bases. Germline CDR1 is SGHTA and CDR2 is FQGNSA. The CDR3 sequence: CASSWGGMGAFSYEQYF. The CDR3 DNA follows: TGTGCCAGCAGCTGGGGGGGGATGGGTGCCTTCTCCTACGAGCAGTACTTC.

This clonotype was counted only a few times. V and J are TRBV4-3 and TRBJ1-1; no definite D call. Trimming cost V 3 bases and J 1 base, with 9 bases left between them. Germline CDR1 reads LGHNA; CDR2 reads YSLEER. There are 14 residues in the CDR3. The CDR3 DNA reads as TGCGCCAGCAGCCAGATGGCGGGGAACACTGAAGCTTTCTTT. Residues: CASSQMAGNTEAFF.

This clonotype has just a few counts. The V gene is TRBV20-1, the J gene TRBJ2-3, with D possibly matching TRBD2 (7 bases). The ends were cut back, 3 bases at V and 3 bases at J, with 19 bases in the middle. The germline V gene has CDR1 DFQATT and CDR2 SNEGSKA (reference sequence). The CDR3 totals 16 residues. The CDR3 nucleotides are TGCAGTGCTAGCCCCCTGGTGGGGGGGCAAACAGATACGCAGTATTTT. Amino acids: CSASPLVGGQTDTQYF.

The CDR3 DNA follows: TGCAGCGTTGGAGAACTGGACCCAGGCGACGAGCAGTACTTC. This gives the protein CSVGELDPGDEQYF. V and J are TRBV29-1 and TRBJ2-7; D remains unclear. Per the germline V gene, CDR1 is SQVTM and CDR2 is ANQGSEA. Deletions cut 4 bases from V and 5 bases from J, with 18 bases between. This CDR3 region has 14 residues.

This chain uses TRBV10-3 with TRBJ2-1; D is possibly TRBD2 (5 bases). There are 14 residues in the CDR3. The germline V gene encodes CDR1 ENHRY and CDR2 SYGVKD. V lost 11 bases to trimming and J lost 7 bases, with 21 bases between them. The CDR3 here is CAVRDRVGSNEQFF. As DNA, the CDR3 is TGTGCCGTCCGGGATAGGGTAGGTAGTAATGAGCAGTTCTTC.

The chain employs TRBV7-3 and TRBJ1-1; D remains unclear. The CDR3 has 14 amino acids. V lost 5 bases, J lost 0 bases, and 10 bases lay in between. From germline, CDR1 is SGHTA and CDR2 FQGTGA. In DNA form, the CDR3 reads TGTGCCAGCAGCCCCGGCAACATGAACACTGAAGCTTTCTTT. Its protein is CASSPGNMNTEAFF.

This clonotype appeared many times. The chain recombines TRBV20-1 with TRBJ1-1; D not certain. Germline CDR1 DFQATT, CDR2 SNEGSKA (reference sequence). Trimming pared 3 bases from V and 0 bases from J, leaving 8 bases between. This CDR3 contains 13 residues. CDR3 sequence reads: CSASRRLNTEAFF. CDR3 coding DNA: TGCAGTGCTAGTAGGAGGTTGAACACTGAAGCTTTCTTT.

The chain uses TRBV6-5 and TRBJ1-1, with TRBD1 as a possible D gene (6 bases). The CDR3 sequence is 16 residues long. Germline V CDR1 and CDR2: MNHEY, SVGAGI. V lost 1 base and J lost 0, with 12 bases in between. The CDR3 DNA follows: TGTGCCAGCAGTTACTATCCGGGGGCCTTGAACACTGAAGCTTTCTTT. Translation: CASSYYPGALNTEAFF.

In this sample, this clonotype turned up a few times. The chain employs TRBV29-1 and TRBJ2-5; D is unresolved. V lost 4 bases and J lost 1, with 13 bases in between. In germline, CDR1 is SQVTM, CDR2 ANQGSEA. The CDR3 runs 14 residues. Here the CDR3 reads CSVVAGGIQETQYF. Written as DNA, the CDR3 is TGCAGCGTTGTGGCAGGTGGGATCCAAGAGACCCAGTACTTC. Full variable domain (missing parts from reference TRBV29-1 and TRBJ2-5): SAVISQKPSRDICQRGTSLTIQCQVDSQVTMMFWYRQQPGQSLTLIATANQGSEATYESGFVIDKFPISRPNLTFSTLTVSNMSPEDSSIYLCSVVAGGIQETQYFGPGTRLLVL.

On this clonotype: Germline and junction disagree at one end, which may indicate a read error. The chain combines TRBV7-2 with TRBJ1-4; the D gene is possibly TRBD1 (5 bases). Germline loops: CDR1 SGHTA, CDR2 FQGNSA. The CDR3 extends over 16 amino acids. In DNA form, the CDR3 reads TGTGCCAGCAGCTTACTGGGCAGGGTAACTCATGAAAAACTGTTTTTT. This gives the protein CASSLLGRVTHEKLFF.

This clonotype was counted between two and nine times. CDR3 bases: TGTGCCAGCAGCTTATTCGGGAGGGAGGGAAAGTACTTC. It specifies CASSLFGREGKYF. The chain joins TRBV7-2 to TRBJ2-7; 8 bases line up with TRBD2. This CDR3 has 13 residues. J lost 11 bases, V lost 2 bases, and 8 bases had no gene match. Germline V lookup: CDR1 SGHTA, CDR2 FQGNSA.

The chain is built from TRBV28 and TRBJ1-4; 8 positions agree with TRBD1. J gave up 2 bases and V 5 bases, and 4 bases lay outside the gene matches. The CDR3 is 15 residues long. Germline V CDR1 and CDR2: MDHEN, SYDVKM. The CDR3 coding sequence is TGTGCCAGCAGTCTAAGGACAGGGACTAATGAAAAACTGTTTTTT. Protein: CASSLRTGTNEKLFF.

This clonotype was detected only a few times. The genes are TRBV5-1 and TRBJ1-2; 8 nucleotides align to TRBD1. CDR1 SGHRS and CDR2 YFSETQ come from the germline V gene. Losses at the gene ends were 0 bases for V and 8 bases for J; bases not matched to a gene: 6. The CDR3 is made up of 14 amino acids. CDR3 in DNA: TGCGCCAGCAGCTTGGGGGACAGGATCAACGGCTACACCTTC. It yields the protein CASSLGDRINGYTF.

The rearrangement joins TRBV5-6 to TRBJ1-2; no clear D. The CDR3 extends over 12 amino acids. V lost 4 bases, J lost 6 bases, and 10 bases lay in between. CDR1 SGHDT and CDR2 YYEEEE come from the germline V gene. The chain's CDR3 is CASSLGVHGYTF. The CDR3 nucleotides read TGTGCCAGCAGCCTCGGGGTCCATGGCTACACCTTC.

This clonotype showed up many times. One junction end does not reproduce the germline sequence, and a read error may be involved. The J gene is TRBJ1-1, the V gene TRBV5-1; the D is unclear. The germline V gene encodes CDR1 SGHRS and CDR2 YFSETQ. The CDR3 extends over 13 amino acids. As DNA, the CDR3 is TGTGCCAGCAGCTTAGAGCTGAACACTGAAGCTTTCTTT. Translation gives CASSLELNTEAFF. The variable domain in full, with the rest retrieved from reference TRBV5-1 and TRBJ1-1, is KAGVTQTPRYLIKTRGQQVTLSCSPISGHRSVSWYQQTPGQGLQFLFEYFSETQRNKGNFPGRFSGRQFSNSRSEMNVSTLELGDSALYLCASSLELNTEAFFGQGTRLTVV.